This T cell receptor (beta chain) was captured by sequencing in a study of T cells after yellow fever vaccination. The germline V gene encodes CDR1 SGHTA and CDR2 FQGNSA. Trimming removed 7 bases at V and 0 bases at J, with 7 bases between. The CDR3 runs to 13 residues. This clonotype was seen a few times. A 5'RACE template-switching step, the method used to make TCR cDNA, added a universal primer site and UMIs. MiXCR was run by TCRdb on the 5' RACE reads, yielding one entry per CDR3 protein. In the table there are approximately 300,000 distinct CDR3 sequences, around 6.8% of which are singletons. The chain combines TRBV7-2 with TRBJ1-5; D gene ambiguous. The sequence derives from a man aged 18-30 years who received the YFV17D yellow fever vaccine. The specimen was PBMCs, collected roughly 47 days after the first yellow fever vaccination. CDR3 sequence reads: CASTSYSNQPQHF. CDR3 nucleotide sequence: TGTGCCAGCACCAGTTATAGCAATCAGCCCCAGCATTTT.